This T cell receptor (beta chain) was documented in a study of early stage breast cancer tumors. Across the whole study: Average read coverage per sample was roughly 9.3-fold.

CDR3 length: 12 amino acids. J lost 8 bases, V lost 3 bases, and 4 bases had no gene match. CDR1 is GTSNPN, CDR2 SVGIG, per germline (reference sequence). Clones were read by immunoSEQ multiplex PCR, and TCRdb kept only the in-frame ones, dropping some. The data contain under 8,000 clones, over 65% of them singletons. Sequenced sample: normal breast tissue next to the tumor. The sequence came from a person aged 35-50 years with breast cancer. The chain carries TRBV30 and TRBJ1-2; 9 bases are a match to TRBD1. The CDR3: CAWRQGAGGYTF. The CDR3 bases are TGTGCCTGGAGACAGGGGGCAGGGGGCTACACCTTC.